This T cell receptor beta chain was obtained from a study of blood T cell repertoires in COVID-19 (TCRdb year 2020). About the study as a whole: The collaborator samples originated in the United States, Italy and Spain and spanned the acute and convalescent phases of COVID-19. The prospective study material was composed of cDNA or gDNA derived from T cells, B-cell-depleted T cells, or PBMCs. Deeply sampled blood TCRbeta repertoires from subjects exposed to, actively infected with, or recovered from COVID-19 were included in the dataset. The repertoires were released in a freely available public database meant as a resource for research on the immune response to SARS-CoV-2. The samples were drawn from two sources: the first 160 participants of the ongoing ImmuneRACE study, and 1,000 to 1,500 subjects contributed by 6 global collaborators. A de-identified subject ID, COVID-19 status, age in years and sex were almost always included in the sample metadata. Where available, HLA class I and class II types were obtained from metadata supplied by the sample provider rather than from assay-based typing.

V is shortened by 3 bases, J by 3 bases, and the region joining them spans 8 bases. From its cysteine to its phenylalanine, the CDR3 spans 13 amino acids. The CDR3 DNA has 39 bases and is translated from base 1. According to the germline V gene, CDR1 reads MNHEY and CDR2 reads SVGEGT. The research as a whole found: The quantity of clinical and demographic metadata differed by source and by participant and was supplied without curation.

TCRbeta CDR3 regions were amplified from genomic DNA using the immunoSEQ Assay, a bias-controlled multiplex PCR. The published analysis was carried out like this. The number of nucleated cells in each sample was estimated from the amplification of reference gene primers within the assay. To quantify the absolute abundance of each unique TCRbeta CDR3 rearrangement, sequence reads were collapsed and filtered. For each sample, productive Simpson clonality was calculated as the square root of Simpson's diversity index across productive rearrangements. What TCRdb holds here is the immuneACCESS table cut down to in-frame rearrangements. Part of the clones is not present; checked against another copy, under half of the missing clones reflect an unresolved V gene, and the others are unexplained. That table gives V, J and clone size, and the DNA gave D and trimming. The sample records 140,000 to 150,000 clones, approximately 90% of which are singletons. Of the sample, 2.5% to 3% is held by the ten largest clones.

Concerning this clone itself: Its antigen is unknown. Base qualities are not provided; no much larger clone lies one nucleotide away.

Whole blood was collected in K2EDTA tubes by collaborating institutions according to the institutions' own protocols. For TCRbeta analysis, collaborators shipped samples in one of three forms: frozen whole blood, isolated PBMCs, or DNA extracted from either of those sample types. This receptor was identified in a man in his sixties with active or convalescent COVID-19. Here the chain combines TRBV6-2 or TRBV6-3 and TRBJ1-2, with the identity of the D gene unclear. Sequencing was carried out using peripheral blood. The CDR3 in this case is CASSYEPDYGYTF. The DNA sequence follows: TGTGCCAGCAGTTATGAACCGGACTATGGCTACACCTTC.